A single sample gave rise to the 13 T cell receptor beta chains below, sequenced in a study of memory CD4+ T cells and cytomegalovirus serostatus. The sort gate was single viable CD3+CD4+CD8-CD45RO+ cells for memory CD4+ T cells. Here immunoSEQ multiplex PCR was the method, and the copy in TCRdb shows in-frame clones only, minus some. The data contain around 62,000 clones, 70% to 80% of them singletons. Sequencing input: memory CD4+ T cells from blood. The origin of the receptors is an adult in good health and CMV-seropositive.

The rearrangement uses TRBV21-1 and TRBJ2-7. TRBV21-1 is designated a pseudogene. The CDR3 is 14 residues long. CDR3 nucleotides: TGTGCCAGCAGCAATGAACAAGGCTCCTACGAGCAGTACTTC. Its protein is CASSNEQGSYEQYF.

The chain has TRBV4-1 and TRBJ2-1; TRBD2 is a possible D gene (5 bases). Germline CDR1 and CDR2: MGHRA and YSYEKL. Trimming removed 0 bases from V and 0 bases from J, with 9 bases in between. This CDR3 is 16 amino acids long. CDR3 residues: CASSQDYTSSYNEQFF. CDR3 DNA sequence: TGCGCCAGCAGCCAAGATTACACTAGCTCCTACAATGAGCAGTTCTTC.

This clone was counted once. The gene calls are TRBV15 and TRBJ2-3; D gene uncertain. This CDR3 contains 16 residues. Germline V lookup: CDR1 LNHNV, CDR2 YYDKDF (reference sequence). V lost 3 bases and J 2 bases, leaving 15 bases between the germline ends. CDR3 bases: TGTGCCACCAGCAGGCGTCCTCTTCAAACCACAGATACGCAGTATTTT. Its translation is CATSRRPLQTTDTQYF. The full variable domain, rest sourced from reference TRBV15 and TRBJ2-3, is DAMVIQNPRYQVTQFGKPVTLSCSQTLNHNVMYWYQQKSSQAPKLLFHYYDKDFNNEADTPDNFQSRRPNTSFCFLDIRSPGLGDTAMYLCATSRRPLQTTDTQYFGPGTRLTVL.

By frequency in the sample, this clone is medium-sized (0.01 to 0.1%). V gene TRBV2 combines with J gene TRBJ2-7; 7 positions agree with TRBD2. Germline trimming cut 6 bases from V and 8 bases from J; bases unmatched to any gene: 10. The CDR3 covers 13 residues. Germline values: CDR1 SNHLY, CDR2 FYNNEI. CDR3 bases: TGTGCCAGCAGCCCTGAGAGGGAGGGCCAGCAGTACTTC. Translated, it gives CASSPEREGQQYF. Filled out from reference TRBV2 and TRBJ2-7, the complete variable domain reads EPEVTQTPSHQVTQMGQEVILRCVPISNHLYFYWYRQILGQKVEFLVSFYNNEISEKSEIFDDQFSVERPDGSNFTLKIRSTKLEDSAMYFCASSPEREGQQYFGPGTRLTVT.

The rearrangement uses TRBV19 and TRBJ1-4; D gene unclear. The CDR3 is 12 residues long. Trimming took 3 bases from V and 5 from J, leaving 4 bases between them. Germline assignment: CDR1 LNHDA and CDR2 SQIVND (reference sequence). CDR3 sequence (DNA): TGTGCCAGTAGTATCGGGAATGAAAAACTGTTTTTT. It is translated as CASSIGNEKLFF.

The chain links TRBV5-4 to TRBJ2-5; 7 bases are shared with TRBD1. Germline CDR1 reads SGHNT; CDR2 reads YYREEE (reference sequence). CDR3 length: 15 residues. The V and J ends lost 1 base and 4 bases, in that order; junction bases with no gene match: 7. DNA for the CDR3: TGTGCCAGCAGCTTGCCTTTGGGACAGAGAGAGACCCAGTACTTC. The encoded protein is CASSLPLGQRETQYF.

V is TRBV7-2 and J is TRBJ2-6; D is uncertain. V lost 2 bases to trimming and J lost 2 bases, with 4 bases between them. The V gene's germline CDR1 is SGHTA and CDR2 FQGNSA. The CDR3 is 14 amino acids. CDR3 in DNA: TGTGCCAGCAGCTTATCTACTGGGGCCAACGTCCTGACTTTC. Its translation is CASSLSTGANVLTF.

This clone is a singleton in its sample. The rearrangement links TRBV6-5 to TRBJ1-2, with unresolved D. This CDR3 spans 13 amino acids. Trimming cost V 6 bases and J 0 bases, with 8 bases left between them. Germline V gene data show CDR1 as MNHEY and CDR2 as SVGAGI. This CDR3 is CASSINANYGYTF. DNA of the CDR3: TGTGCCAGCAGCATTAATGCTAACTATGGCTACACCTTC.

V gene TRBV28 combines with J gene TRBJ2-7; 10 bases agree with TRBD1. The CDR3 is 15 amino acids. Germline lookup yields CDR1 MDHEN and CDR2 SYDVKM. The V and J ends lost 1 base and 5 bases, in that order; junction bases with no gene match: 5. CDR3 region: CASSLFGQGDHEQYF. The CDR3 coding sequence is TGTGCCAGCAGTTTATTTGGACAGGGGGACCACGAGCAGTACTTC.

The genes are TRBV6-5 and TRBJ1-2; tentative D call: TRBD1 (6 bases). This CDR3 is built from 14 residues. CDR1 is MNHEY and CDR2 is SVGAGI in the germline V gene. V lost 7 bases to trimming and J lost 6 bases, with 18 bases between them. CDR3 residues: CASTDRGGGDGYTF. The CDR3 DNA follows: TGTGCCAGCACCGACCGAGGAGGGGGAGATGGCTACACCTTC.

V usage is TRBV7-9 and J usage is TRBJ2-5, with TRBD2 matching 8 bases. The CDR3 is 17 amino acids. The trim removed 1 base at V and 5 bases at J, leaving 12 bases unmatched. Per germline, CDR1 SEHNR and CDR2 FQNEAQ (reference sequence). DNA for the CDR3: TGTGCCAGCAGCTTAGTCCTAATTAGCGGGGAAGCGGAGACCCAGTACTTC. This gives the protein CASSLVLISGEAETQYF.

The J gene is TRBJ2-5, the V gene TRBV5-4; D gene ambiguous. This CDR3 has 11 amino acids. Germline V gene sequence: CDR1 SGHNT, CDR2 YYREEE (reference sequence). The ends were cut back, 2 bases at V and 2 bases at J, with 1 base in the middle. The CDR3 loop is CASSFQETQYF. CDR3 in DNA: TGTGCCAGCAGCTTTCAAGAGACCCAGTACTTC. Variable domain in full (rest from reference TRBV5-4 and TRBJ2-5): ETGVTQSPTHLIKTRGQQVTLRCSSQSGHNTVSWYQQALGQGPQFIFQYYREEENGRGNFPPRFSGLQFPNYSSELNVNALELDDSALYLCASSFQETQYFGPGTRLLVL.

CDR3 nucleotide sequence: TGTGCCAGCAGCTTAGAGCCGGGTGGCTACGAGCAGTACTTC. As protein: CASSLEPGGYEQYF. V gene TRBV11-2 combines with J gene TRBJ2-7; unclear D gene. This CDR3 is 14 amino acids long. Between the trimmed V and J ends, which lost 0 bases and 3 bases, there was a span of 9 bases. Germline CDR1 SGHAT, CDR2 FQNNGV.